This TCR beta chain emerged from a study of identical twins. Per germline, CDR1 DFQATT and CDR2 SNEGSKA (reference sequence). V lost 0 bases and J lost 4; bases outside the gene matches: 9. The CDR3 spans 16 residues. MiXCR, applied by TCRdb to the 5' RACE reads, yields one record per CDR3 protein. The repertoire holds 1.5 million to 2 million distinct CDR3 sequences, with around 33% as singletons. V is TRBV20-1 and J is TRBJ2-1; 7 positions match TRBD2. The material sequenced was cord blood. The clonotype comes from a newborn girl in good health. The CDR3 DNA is TGCAGTGCTAGAGATCGGGGCGGGGGAAGGTACAATGAGCAGTTCTTC. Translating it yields CSARDRGGGRYNEQFF.